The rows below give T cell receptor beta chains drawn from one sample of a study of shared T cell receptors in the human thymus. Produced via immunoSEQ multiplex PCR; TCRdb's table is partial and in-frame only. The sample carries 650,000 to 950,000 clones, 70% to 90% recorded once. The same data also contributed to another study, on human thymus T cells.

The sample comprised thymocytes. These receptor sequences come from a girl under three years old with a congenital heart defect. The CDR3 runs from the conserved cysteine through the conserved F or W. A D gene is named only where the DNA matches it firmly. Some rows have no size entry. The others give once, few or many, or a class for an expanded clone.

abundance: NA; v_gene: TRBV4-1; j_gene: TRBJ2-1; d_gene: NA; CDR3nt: TGCGCCAGCAGCCAAGATCGGTGGGAGAGCTCCTACAATGAGCAGTTCTTC; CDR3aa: CASSQDRWESSYNEQFF
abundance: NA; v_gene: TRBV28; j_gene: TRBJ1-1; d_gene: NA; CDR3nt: TGTGCCAGCAGTTTATCATCGACAGACCGAGCTTTCTTT; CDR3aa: CASSLSSTDRAFF
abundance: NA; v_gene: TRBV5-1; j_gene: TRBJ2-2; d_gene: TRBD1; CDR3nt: TGCGCCAGCAGCTTCAGGGGGCGGAGGACCGGGGAGCTGTTTTTT; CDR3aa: CASSFRGRRTGELFF
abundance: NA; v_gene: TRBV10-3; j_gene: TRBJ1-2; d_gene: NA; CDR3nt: TGTGCCATCAGTATACAGGGAAAGCTCTATGGCTACACCTTC; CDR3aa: CAISIQGKLYGYTF
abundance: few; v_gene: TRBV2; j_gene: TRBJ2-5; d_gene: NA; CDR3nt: TGTGCCAGGGACCGGGGGCAAGAGACCCAGTACTTC; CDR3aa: CARDRGQETQYF
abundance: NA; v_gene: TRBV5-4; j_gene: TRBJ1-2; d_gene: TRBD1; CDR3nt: TGTGCCAGCAGCGCTACCGGGACAGGGGACTATGGCTACACCTTC; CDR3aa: CASSATGTGDYGYTF
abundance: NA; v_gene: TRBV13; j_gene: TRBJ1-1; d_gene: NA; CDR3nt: TGTGCCAGCAGCTCAATAAGGGGAAAGGTGGACACTGAAGCTTTCTTT; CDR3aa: CASSSIRGKVDTEAFF
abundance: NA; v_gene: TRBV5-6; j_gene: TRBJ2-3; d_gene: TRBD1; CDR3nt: TGTGCCAGCAGCTCCGGACAGGGCCTGGGAGATACGCAGTATTTT; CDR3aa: CASSSGQGLGDTQYF
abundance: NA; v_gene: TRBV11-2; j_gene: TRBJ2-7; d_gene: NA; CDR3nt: TGTGCCAGCAGCTCGCAAAACCCTGCTAGGGGTGGGTCCTACGAGCAGTACTTC; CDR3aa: CASSSQNPARGGSYEQYF
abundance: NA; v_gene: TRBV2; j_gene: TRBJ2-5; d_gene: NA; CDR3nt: TGTGCCAACCACCGCGGGGGCCTGGAGACCCAGTACTTC; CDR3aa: CANHRGGLETQYF
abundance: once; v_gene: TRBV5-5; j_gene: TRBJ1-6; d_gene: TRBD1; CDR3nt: TGTGCCAGCAGCCCCTCTCCAGACAGGGACCAGGGGTATAATTCACCCCTCCACTTT; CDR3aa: CASSPSPDRDQGYNSPLHF
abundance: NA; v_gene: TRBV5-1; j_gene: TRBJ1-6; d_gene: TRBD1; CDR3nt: TGCGCCAGCAGCGGAGGGGACAGGGCTAGCTCCTATAATTCACCCCTCCACTTT; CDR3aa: CASSGGDRASSYNSPLHF
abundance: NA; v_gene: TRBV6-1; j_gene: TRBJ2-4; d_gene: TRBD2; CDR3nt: TGTGCCAGCAGTGAAGCTCGGGAGGGAAGGTTGGTCAAAAACATTCAGTACTTC; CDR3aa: CASSEAREGRLVKNIQYF
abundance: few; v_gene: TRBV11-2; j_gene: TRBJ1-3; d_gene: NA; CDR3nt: TGTGCCAGCAGCTCGCCAGCGGGGGATTTGGTTTATGGAAACACCATATATTTT; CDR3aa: CASSSPAGDLVYGNTIYF
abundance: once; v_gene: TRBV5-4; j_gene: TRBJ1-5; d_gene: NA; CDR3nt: TGTGCCAGCGGACTCGACAAGGGCCAGCCCCAGCATTTT; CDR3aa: CASGLDKGQPQHF
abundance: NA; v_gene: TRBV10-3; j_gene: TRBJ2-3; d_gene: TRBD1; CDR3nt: TGTGCCAAGGGACCTGGGACAGGGCCACGAGAAAGCACAGATACGCAGTATTTT; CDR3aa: CAKGPGTGPRESTDTQYF
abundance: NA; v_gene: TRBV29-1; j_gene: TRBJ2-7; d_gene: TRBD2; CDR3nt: TGCAGCGCTGGGGGGGACGGTAGCTCCTACGAGCAGTACTTC; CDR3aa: CSAGGDGSSYEQYF
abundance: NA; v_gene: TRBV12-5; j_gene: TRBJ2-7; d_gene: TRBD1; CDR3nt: TGTGCTAGTGGTTTGCTCCTACGACGGACAGGAGCCTACGAGCAGTACTTC; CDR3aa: CASGLLLRRTGAYEQYF
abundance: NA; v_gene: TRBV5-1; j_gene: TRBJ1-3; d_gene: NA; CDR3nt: TGCGCCAGCAGCTTTGGTGGAGAGGGAGTTCCTGGAAACACCATATATTTT; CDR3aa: CASSFGGEGVPGNTIYF
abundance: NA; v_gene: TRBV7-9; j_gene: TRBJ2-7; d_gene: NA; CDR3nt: TGTGCCAGCAGCTTGGCATTTATACCCGAGCAGTACTTC; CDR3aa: CASSLAFIPEQYF
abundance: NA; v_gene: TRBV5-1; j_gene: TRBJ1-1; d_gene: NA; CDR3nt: TGCGCCAGCAGCTTGTATGGGGCAGGGTCGGTTTGTCCCCACCCCACTGAAGCTTTCTTT; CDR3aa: CASSLYGAGSVCPHPTEAFF
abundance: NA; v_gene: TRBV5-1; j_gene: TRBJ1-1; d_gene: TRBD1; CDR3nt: TGCGCCAGCAGCTTGGCCCGGGACAGGGATAACGTAACCACTGAAGCTTTCTTT; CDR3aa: CASSLARDRDNVTTEAFF
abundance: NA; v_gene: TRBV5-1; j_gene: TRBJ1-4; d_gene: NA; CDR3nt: TGCGCCAGCAGCTTACTCTTTTCGGGGATTAATGAAAAACTGTTTTTT; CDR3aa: CASSLLFSGINEKLFF
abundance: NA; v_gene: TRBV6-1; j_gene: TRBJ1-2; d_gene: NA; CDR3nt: TGTGCCAGCAGTGAAGCGTCTGTCAGTGCCCTTTATGGCTACACCTTC; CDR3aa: CASSEASVSALYGYTF
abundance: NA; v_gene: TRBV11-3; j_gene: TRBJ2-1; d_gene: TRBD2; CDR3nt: TGTGCCAGCAGCTTAAGGACTAGTCCCTACAATGAGCAGTTCTTC; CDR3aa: CASSLRTSPYNEQFF